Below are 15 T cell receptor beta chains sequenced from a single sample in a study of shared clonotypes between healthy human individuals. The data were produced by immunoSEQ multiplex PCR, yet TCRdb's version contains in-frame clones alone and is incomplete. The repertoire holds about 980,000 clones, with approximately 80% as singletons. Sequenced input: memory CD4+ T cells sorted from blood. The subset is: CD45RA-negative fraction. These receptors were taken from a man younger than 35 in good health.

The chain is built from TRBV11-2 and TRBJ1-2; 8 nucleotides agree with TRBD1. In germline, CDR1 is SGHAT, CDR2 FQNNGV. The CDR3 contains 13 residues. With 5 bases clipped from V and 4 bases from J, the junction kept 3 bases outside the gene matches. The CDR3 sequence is CASSRQGFYGYTF. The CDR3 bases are TGTGCCAGCAGCCGACAGGGGTTCTATGGCTACACCTTC.

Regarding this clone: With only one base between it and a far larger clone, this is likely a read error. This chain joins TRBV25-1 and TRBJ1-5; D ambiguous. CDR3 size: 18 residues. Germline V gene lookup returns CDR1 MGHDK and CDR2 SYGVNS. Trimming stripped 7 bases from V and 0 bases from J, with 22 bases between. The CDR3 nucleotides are TGTGCCAGCAATGGATCCGAAGGTCAGGTTAATAGCAATCAGCCCCAGCATTTT. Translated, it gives CASNGSEGQVNSNQPQHF.

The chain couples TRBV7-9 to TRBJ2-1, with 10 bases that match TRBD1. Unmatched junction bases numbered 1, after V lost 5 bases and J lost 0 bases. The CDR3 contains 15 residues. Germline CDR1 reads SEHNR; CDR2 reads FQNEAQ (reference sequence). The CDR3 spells CASSRQGASYNEQFF. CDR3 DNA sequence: TGTGCCAGCAGCCGACAGGGGGCCTCCTACAATGAGCAGTTCTTC.

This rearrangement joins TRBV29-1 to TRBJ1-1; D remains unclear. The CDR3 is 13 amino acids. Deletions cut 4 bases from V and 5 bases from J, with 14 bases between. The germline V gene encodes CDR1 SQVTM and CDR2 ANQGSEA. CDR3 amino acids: CSVGPPGSTEAFF. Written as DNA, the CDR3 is TGCAGCGTTGGACCGCCAGGAAGTACTGAAGCTTTCTTT.

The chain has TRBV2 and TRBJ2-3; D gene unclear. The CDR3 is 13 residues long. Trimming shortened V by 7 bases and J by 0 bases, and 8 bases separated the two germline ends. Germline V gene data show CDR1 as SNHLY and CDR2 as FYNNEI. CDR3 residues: CASNLQSTDTQYF. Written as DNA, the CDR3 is TGTGCCAGCAACCTCCAGAGCACAGATACGCAGTATTTT. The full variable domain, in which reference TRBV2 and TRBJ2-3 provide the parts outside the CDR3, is EPEVTQTPSHQVTQMGQEVILRCVPISNHLYFYWYRQILGQKVEFLVSFYNNEISEKSEIFDDQFSVERPDGSNFTLKIRSTKLEDSAMYFCASNLQSTDTQYFGPGTRLTVL.

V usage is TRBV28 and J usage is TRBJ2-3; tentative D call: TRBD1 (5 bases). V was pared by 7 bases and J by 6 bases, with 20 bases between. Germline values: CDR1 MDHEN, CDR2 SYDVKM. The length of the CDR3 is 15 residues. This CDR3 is CASTTPDNRADTQYF. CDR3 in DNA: TGTGCCAGCACCACCCCGGACAATAGGGCTGATACGCAGTATTTT.

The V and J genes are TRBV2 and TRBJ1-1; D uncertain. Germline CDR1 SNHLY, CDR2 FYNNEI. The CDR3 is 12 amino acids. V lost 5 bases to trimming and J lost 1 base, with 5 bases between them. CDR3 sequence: CASSTANTEAFF. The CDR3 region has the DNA TGTGCCAGCAGTACAGCGAACACTGAAGCTTTCTTT.

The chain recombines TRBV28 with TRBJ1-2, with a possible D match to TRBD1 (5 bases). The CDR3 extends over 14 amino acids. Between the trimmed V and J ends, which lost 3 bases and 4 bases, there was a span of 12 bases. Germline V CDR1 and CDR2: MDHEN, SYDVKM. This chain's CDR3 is CASSLMRGAYGYTF. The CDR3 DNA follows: TGTGCCAGCAGTTTGATGCGAGGGGCCTATGGCTACACCTTC.

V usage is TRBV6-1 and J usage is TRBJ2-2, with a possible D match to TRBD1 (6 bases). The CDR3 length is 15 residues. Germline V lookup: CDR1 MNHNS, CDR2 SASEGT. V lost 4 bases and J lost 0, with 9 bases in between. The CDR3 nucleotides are TGTGCCAGCAGTGTAGACAGGTCGAACACCGGGGAGCTGTTTTTT. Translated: CASSVDRSNTGELFF.

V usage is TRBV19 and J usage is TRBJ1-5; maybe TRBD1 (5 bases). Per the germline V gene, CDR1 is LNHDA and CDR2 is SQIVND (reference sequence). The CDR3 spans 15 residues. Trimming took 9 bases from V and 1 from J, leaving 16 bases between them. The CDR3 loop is CASVEGRGSNQPQHF. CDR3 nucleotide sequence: TGTGCCAGCGTCGAGGGGCGCGGGAGCAATCAGCCCCAGCATTTT.

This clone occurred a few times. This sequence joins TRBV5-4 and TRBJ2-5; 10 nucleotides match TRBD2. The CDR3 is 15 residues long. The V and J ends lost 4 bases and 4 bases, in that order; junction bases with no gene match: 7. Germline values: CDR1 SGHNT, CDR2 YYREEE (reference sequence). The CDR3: CASSPQRGGRETQYF. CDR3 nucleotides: TGTGCCAGCAGCCCCCAGCGGGGGGGCAGAGAGACCCAGTACTTC.

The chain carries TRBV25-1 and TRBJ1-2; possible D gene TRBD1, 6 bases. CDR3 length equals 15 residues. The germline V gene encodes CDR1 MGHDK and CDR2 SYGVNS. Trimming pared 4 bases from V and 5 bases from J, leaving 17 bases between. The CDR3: CASSGQQGFGYGYTF. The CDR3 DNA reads TGTGCCAGCAGTGGACAACAGGGATTTGGGTATGGCTACACCTTC.

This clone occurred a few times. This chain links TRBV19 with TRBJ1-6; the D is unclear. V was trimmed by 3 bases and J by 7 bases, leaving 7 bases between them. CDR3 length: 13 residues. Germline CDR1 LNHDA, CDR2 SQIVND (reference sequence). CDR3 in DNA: TGTGCCAGTAGTATGAAGGCAAATTCACCCCTCCACTTT. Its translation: CASSMKANSPLHF. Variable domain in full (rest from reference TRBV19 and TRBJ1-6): DGGITQSPKYLFRKEGQNVTLSCEQNLNHDAMYWYRQDPGQGLRLIYYSQIVNDFQKGDIAEGYSVSREKKESFPLTVTSAQKNPTAFYLCASSMKANSPLHFGNGTRLTVT.

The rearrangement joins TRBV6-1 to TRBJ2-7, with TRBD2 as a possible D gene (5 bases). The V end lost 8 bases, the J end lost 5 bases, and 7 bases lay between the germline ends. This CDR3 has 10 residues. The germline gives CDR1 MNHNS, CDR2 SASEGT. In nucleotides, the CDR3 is TGTGCCAGCGGACTTCACGAGCAGTACTTC. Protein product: CASGLHEQYF.

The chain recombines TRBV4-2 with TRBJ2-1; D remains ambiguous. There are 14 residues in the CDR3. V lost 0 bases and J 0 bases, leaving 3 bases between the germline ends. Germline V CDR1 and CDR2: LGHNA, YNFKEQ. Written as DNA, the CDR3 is TGTGCCAGCAGCCAAGACCCCTCCTACAATGAGCAGTTCTTC. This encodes CASSQDPSYNEQFF.